What follows are 32 T cell receptor beta chains derived from one specimen sequenced in a study of identical twins. MiXCR, applied by TCRdb to the 5' RACE reads, yields one record per CDR3 protein. The repertoire has about 790,000 distinct CDR3 sequences, about 20% of them found once; the top ten carry 13%. The sample was also linked to a second study, of T cells expressing NK-cell markers.

The sequenced sample consisted of PBMCs. Source of these receptors: a woman between 18 and 29 years old in good health.

This clonotype was detected only a few times. J is TRBJ2-5 and V is TRBV7-2; maybe TRBD2 (5 bases). The CDR3 runs 14 residues. Germline V gene data show CDR1 as SGHTA and CDR2 as FQGNSA. V was clipped by 5 bases and J by 0 bases, with 10 bases between them. The CDR3 nucleotides read TGTGCCAGCAGCCCCCGGACTTACCAAGAGACCCAGTACTTC. Translating gives CASSPRTYQETQYF.

The rearrangement joins TRBV20-1 to TRBJ2-1; a weak D match, TRBD1 (5 bases). There are 16 residues in the CDR3. V was cut by 1 base and J by 2 bases, with 15 bases left in between. The V gene's germline CDR1 is DFQATT and CDR2 SNEGSKA (reference sequence). The CDR3 spells CSARVRFGAAYNEQFF. DNA for the CDR3: TGCAGTGCTAGAGTAAGGTTTGGGGCGGCCTACAATGAGCAGTTCTTC.

This clonotype occurred a few times. J is TRBJ2-2 and V is TRBV5-1, with 7 bases that match TRBD1. V lost 4 bases to trimming and J lost 3 bases; unmatched junction nucleotides: 3. The CDR3 covers 14 residues. CDR1 SGHRS and CDR2 YFSETQ come from the germline V gene. This chain's CDR3 is CASSTDRDTGELFF. The CDR3 nucleotides are TGCGCCAGCAGCACCGACAGGGACACCGGGGAGCTGTTTTTT.

This clonotype was found a few times. The V and J genes are TRBV15 and TRBJ2-4; D gene unclear. V was shortened by 0 bases and J by 1 base, with 7 bases between the two germline ends. The CDR3 runs to 15 residues. Per the germline V gene, CDR1 is LNHNV and CDR2 is YYDKDF (reference sequence). The CDR3 DNA is TGTGCCACCAGCAGAGATGTTCGGGCCAAAAACATTCAGTACTTC. It is translated as CATSRDVRAKNIQYF. Full variable domain (missing parts from reference TRBV15 and TRBJ2-4): DAMVIQNPRYQVTQFGKPVTLSCSQTLNHNVMYWYQQKSSQAPKLLFHYYDKDFNNEADTPDNFQSRRPNTSFCFLDIRSPGLGDTAMYLCATSRDVRAKNIQYFGAGTRLSVL.

This clonotype was observed many times. One end of the junction varies from germline; a read error may be responsible. V usage is TRBV7-2 and J usage is TRBJ2-7; 11 bases match TRBD2. CDR3 length equals 15 residues. Germline lookup yields CDR1 SGHTA and CDR2 FQGNSA. The CDR3 DNA reads TGCGCCAGCAGCTTAGGGACTAGCGGACTCTACGAGCAGTACTTC. Translated: CASSLGTSGLYEQYF.

The V call is TRBV7-2, the J call TRBJ1-5, with a tentative D call TRBD1 (5 bases). Trimming stripped 5 bases from V and 0 bases from J, with 14 bases between. CDR1 is SGHTA, CDR2 FQGNSA, per germline. CDR3 length: 16 amino acids. CDR3: CASSPRLTASNQPQHF. The CDR3 DNA is TGTGCCAGCAGCCCCAGACTGACAGCTAGCAATCAGCCCCAGCATTTT. The full variable domain, in which reference TRBV7-2 and TRBJ1-5 provide the parts outside the CDR3, is GAGVSQSPSNKVTEKGKDVELRCDPISGHTALYWYRQSLGQGLEFLIYFQGNSAPDKSGLPSDRFSAERTGGSVSTLTIQRTQQEDSAVYLCASSPRLTASNQPQHFGDGTRLSIL.

The V gene is TRBV6-1, the J gene TRBJ2-3; D is unclear. Germline V gene lookup returns CDR1 MNHNS and CDR2 SASEGT. The length of the CDR3 is 13 residues. V lost 8 bases, J lost 6 bases, and 15 bases lay in between. The CDR3 here is CASLEWSEDTQYF. The CDR3, as DNA: TGTGCCAGCCTAGAGTGGAGCGAGGATACGCAGTATTTT.

The CDR3 loop is CATSSGRLAGFNEQFF. For the CDR3, the DNA is TGTGCCACCAGCAGTGGCAGGCTAGCGGGGTTCAATGAGCAGTTCTTC. The chain couples TRBV15 to TRBJ2-1; 9 positions match TRBD2. J lost 6 bases, V lost 3 bases, and 9 bases had no gene match. The V gene's germline CDR1 is LNHNV and CDR2 YYDKDF (reference sequence). The CDR3 is 16 amino acids. The full variable domain, completed using reference TRBV15 and TRBJ2-1, is DAMVIQNPRYQVTQFGKPVTLSCSQTLNHNVMYWYQQKSSQAPKLLFHYYDKDFNNEADTPDNFQSRRPNTSFCFLDIRSPGLGDTAMYLCATSSGRLAGFNEQFFGPGTRLTVL.

This clonotype was seen a handful of times. The genes are TRBV5-1 and TRBJ2-5; 14 positions match TRBD2. CDR1 is SGHRS, CDR2 YFSETQ, per germline. Trimming at V came to 4 bases and at J to 3 bases, leaving 5 bases not matched to a gene. The CDR3 consists of 16 residues. The CDR3 here is CASSKGTSGGKETQYF. CDR3 nucleotides: TGCGCCAGCAGCAAGGGGACTAGCGGGGGAAAAGAGACCCAGTACTTC. Filled out from reference TRBV5-1 and TRBJ2-5, the complete variable domain reads KAGVTQTPRYLIKTRGQQVTLSCSPISGHRSVSWYQQTPGQGLQFLFEYFSETQRNKGNFPGRFSGRQFSNSRSEMNVSTLELGDSALYLCASSKGTSGGKETQYFGPGTRLLVL.

The rearrangement links TRBV18 to TRBJ1-1; weak D call: TRBD1 (5 bases). V gave up 2 bases and J gave up 3 bases, with 13 bases separating them. Germline values: CDR1 KGHSH, CDR2 LQKENI. There are 15 residues in the CDR3. CDR3 sequence reads: CASSPAGRKDTEAFF. The CDR3 DNA reads as TGTGCCAGCTCACCAGCAGGGAGGAAGGACACTGAAGCTTTCTTT.

This chain connects TRBV7-9 to TRBJ2-1, with 10 bases lining up with TRBD2. Germline CDR1 is SEHNR and CDR2 is FQNEAQ (reference sequence). J was trimmed by 11 bases and V by 5 bases; bases with no gene match: 15. The CDR3 runs to 16 residues. The CDR3 DNA sequence: TGTGCCAGCAGCCCAAAGGCCTTAGCGGGGGGTAGGAAGCAGTTCTTC. Protein sequence: CASSPKALAGGRKQFF.

This clonotype was seen more than once but under ten times. The chain uses TRBV5-1 and TRBJ2-7, with unresolved D. The V end lost 4 bases, the J end lost 6 bases, and 14 bases lay between the germline ends. The CDR3 extends over 13 amino acids. Per the germline V gene, CDR1 is SGHRS and CDR2 is YFSETQ. The CDR3 coding sequence is TGCGCCAGCAGCCTAGGATTATCGTCCGAGCAGTACTTC. This codes for CASSLGLSSEQYF.

This chain connects TRBV5-1 to TRBJ2-3; the match to TRBD2 covers 7 bases. Looked up from germline, CDR1 is SGHRS and CDR2 is YFSETQ. V lost 5 bases to trimming and J lost 6 bases; unmatched junction nucleotides: 15. This CDR3 comprises 16 residues. CDR3 nucleotide sequence: TGCGCCAGCAGTTCCGATACTAGCGCGCTGGGGGATACGCAGTATTTT. It is translated as CASSSDTSALGDTQYF.

This clonotype showed up just a few times. J is TRBJ1-1 and V is TRBV3-1; no clear D gene. The CDR3 sequence is 13 residues long. The germline V gene encodes CDR1 LGHDT and CDR2 YNNKEL (reference sequence). V lost 1 base and J 6 bases, leaving 9 bases between the germline ends. The CDR3 spells CASSQGRAPEAFF. CDR3 coding DNA: TGTGCCAGCAGCCAAGGAAGGGCGCCTGAAGCTTTCTTT.

At least ten counts were recorded for this clonotype. J is TRBJ1-1 and V is TRBV9; TRBD1 is a possible D gene (6 bases). There are 15 residues in the CDR3. Looked up from germline, CDR1 is SGDLS and CDR2 is YYNGEE. Trimming took off 4 bases at V and 5 bases at J, with 18 bases between the two ends. The CDR3 DNA reads TGTGCCAGCAGCCCCGTGACAGGAGCCATGACTGAAGCTTTCTTT. This encodes CASSPVTGAMTEAFF.

The chain combines TRBV7-3 with TRBJ2-7; 8 nucleotides align to TRBD2. Germline loops: CDR1 SGHTA, CDR2 FQGTGA. The V segment lost 5 bases and the J segment 2 bases; nucleotides outside the gene matches: 8. The CDR3 has 15 amino acids. CDR3 bases: TGTGCCAGCAGCCCACGGGGGGGAATTCCCTACGAGCAGTACTTC. Translated: CASSPRGGIPYEQYF.

The gene calls are TRBV5-1 and TRBJ2-5; 9 bases agree with TRBD1. The J segment lost 2 bases and the V segment lost 4 bases, leaving 6 bases of the junction unmatched. From germline, CDR1 is SGHRS and CDR2 YFSETQ. This CDR3 region has 15 residues. The CDR3 here is CASSPDRGEQETQYF. CDR3 sequence (DNA): TGCGCCAGCAGCCCGGACAGGGGCGAACAAGAGACCCAGTACTTC.

V and J are TRBV15 and TRBJ2-1; D is possibly TRBD2 (6 bases). Germline loops: CDR1 LNHNV, CDR2 YYDKDF (reference sequence). CDR3 length equals 15 residues. The ends were cut back, 1 base at V and 8 bases at J, with 15 bases in the middle. The CDR3 bases are TGTGCCACCAGCAGAGTCCGGGAGTCCCTCCATGAGCAGTTCTTC. This translates into CATSRVRESLHEQFF. Filled out from reference TRBV15 and TRBJ2-1, the complete variable domain reads DAMVIQNPRYQVTQFGKPVTLSCSQTLNHNVMYWYQQKSSQAPKLLFHYYDKDFNNEADTPDNFQSRRPNTSFCFLDIRSPGLGDTAMYLCATSRVRESLHEQFFGPGTRLTVL.

There are a few counts of this clonotype. The V gene is TRBV6-2 or TRBV6-3, the J gene TRBJ2-7; 11 bases agree with TRBD2. The J segment lost 0 bases and the V segment lost 2 bases, leaving 9 bases of the junction unmatched. Germline CDR1 reads MNHEY; CDR2 reads SVGEGT. The CDR3 extends over 18 amino acids. The CDR3 bases are TGTGCCAGCAGTTACGGACTAGCGGGTTTAGGGAGCTCCTACGAGCAGTACTTC. It yields the protein CASSYGLAGLGSSYEQYF.

V usage is TRBV5-1 and J usage is TRBJ2-1; the D gene is possibly TRBD1 (6 bases). Germline CDR1 and CDR2: SGHRS and YFSETQ. Trimming took 4 bases from V and 10 from J, leaving 12 bases between them. The CDR3 is 12 amino acids. CDR3 in amino acids: CASSGQLQEQFF. The CDR3 DNA sequence: TGCGCCAGCAGCGGACAGCTGCAAGAGCAGTTCTTC.

The rearrangement joins TRBV27 to TRBJ2-7; a possible D gene is TRBD1 (6 bases). The length of the CDR3 is 15 residues. Germline lookup yields CDR1 MNHEY and CDR2 SMNVEV (reference sequence). V was pared by 4 bases and J by 3 bases, with 16 bases between. The CDR3 region is CASSYRFGGLYEQYF. The CDR3 DNA sequence: TGTGCCAGCAGTTACCGCTTTGGGGGCCTCTACGAGCAGTACTTC.

This clonotype turned up a few times. The rearrangement joins TRBV12-3 or TRBV12-4 to TRBJ2-1, with D possibly being TRBD1 (5 bases). V was cut by 3 bases and J by 9 bases, with 12 bases left in between. The CDR3 loop spans 13 amino acids. The CDR3 sequence: CASSFRQGGEQFF. The CDR3 nucleotides are TGTGCCAGCAGTTTTAGGCAGGGCGGTGAGCAGTTCTTC.

The sample holds a few counts of this clonotype. The chain uses TRBV20-1 and TRBJ2-2; 9 bases are shared with TRBD2. This CDR3 has 14 residues. V trimming: 6 bases; J trimming: 7 bases; junction bases outside the gene matches: 9. From germline, CDR1 is DFQATT and CDR2 SNEGSKA (reference sequence). In DNA, the CDR3 is TGCAGTGCAGGGCGGGGGGGCTCCGGCGGGGAGCTGTTTTTT. Its translation is CSAGRGGSGGELFF.

The chain combines TRBV27 with TRBJ2-1; maybe TRBD1 (6 bases). Germline values: CDR1 MNHEY, CDR2 SMNVEV (reference sequence). The CDR3 is 15 amino acids. Trimming shortened V by 4 bases and J by 4 bases, and 14 bases separated the two germline ends. CDR3 nucleotides: TGTGCCAGCAGTTGGAACAGGGCGCCATACAATGAGCAGTTCTTC. Encoded protein: CASSWNRAPYNEQFF.

The rearrangement joins TRBV29-1 to TRBJ2-1, with 7 bases lining up with TRBD2. The CDR3 contains 13 residues. J lost 2 bases, V lost 5 bases, and 3 bases had no gene match. CDR1 is SQVTM and CDR2 is ANQGSEA in the germline V gene. CDR3 in amino acids: CSVWGGTYNEQFF. The CDR3 nucleotides are TGCAGCGTTTGGGGGGGTACCTACAATGAGCAGTTCTTC.

This chain joins TRBV20-1 and TRBJ2-7; 7 bases map to TRBD2. CDR3 length: 14 residues. The ends lost 3 bases at V and 4 bases at J; junction bases unmatched: 9. Germline assignment: CDR1 DFQATT and CDR2 SNEGSKA (reference sequence). CDR3 sequence reads: CSARDGTTFYEQYF. The CDR3 nucleotides are TGCAGTGCTAGGGACGGGACTACCTTTTACGAGCAGTACTTC.

The rearrangement joins TRBV5-1 to TRBJ2-7, with D possibly called TRBD1 or TRBD2 (5 bases each). CDR1 and CDR2 (germline): SGHRS, YFSETQ. This CDR3 has 16 residues. Trimming left V 0 bases short and J 4 bases short, with 17 bases between. This CDR3 is CASSLGGPGSGYEQYF. The CDR3 DNA is TGCGCCAGCAGCTTGGGGGGCCCGGGATCAGGTTACGAGCAGTACTTC.

V and J are TRBV5-1 and TRBJ1-1; D unclear. The length of the CDR3 is 13 residues. V shed 3 bases and J shed 8 bases, with 14 bases lying between them. The germline CDR1 and CDR2 sequences are SGHRS and YFSETQ. CDR3 protein: CASSWEDGVEAFF. For the CDR3, the DNA is TGCGCCAGCAGCTGGGAGGACGGAGTCGAAGCTTTCTTT.

This clonotype was recorded a few times. The chain employs TRBV5-1 and TRBJ2-7; the match to TRBD1 covers 9 bases. V lost 3 bases and J lost 4; bases outside the gene matches: 8. The CDR3 loop spans 15 amino acids. Per germline, CDR1 SGHRS and CDR2 YFSETQ. The CDR3 is CASSSTGGARYEQYF. CDR3 DNA: TGCGCCAGCAGCTCGACAGGGGGGGCTCGGTACGAGCAGTACTTC.

The chain has TRBV5-1 and TRBJ2-7, with D tentatively TRBD1 (5 bases). Germline V gives CDR1 SGHRS, CDR2 YFSETQ. The CDR3 loop spans 14 amino acids. The V and J ends lost 4 bases and 4 bases respectively, with 15 bases between them. Here the CDR3 DNA reads TGCGCCAGCAGCGGTACAGGAATACATTACGAGCAGTACTTC. It yields the protein CASSGTGIHYEQYF.

This clonotype was recorded at least ten times. The CDR3, as DNA: TGTGCCAGCAGCGTAGGCACAGATACGCAGTATTTT. This sequence encodes CASSVGTDTQYF. The chain couples TRBV9 to TRBJ2-3; D gene ambiguous. Germline values: CDR1 SGDLS, CDR2 YYNGEE. Trimming removed 0 bases from V and 1 base from J, with 0 bases in between. CDR3 size: 12 residues. Drawing the rest from reference TRBV9 and TRBJ2-3, the complete variable domain is DSGVTQTPKHLITATGQRVTLRCSPRSGDLSVYWYQQSLDQGLQFLIQYYNGEERAKGNILERFSAQQFPDLHSELNLSSLELGDSALYFCASSVGTDTQYFGPGTRLTVL.

The chain employs TRBV11-2 and TRBJ2-2, with D perhaps TRBD2 (7 bases). V was clipped by 2 bases and J by 7 bases, with 17 bases between them. Germline V gene lookup returns CDR1 SGHAT and CDR2 FQNNGV. The CDR3 runs 16 residues. Here the CDR3 reads CASSLLTTGGGGELFF. CDR3 nucleotide sequence: TGTGCCAGCAGCTTACTAACAACGGGGGGCGGCGGGGAGCTGTTTTTT. Full variable domain (missing parts from reference TRBV11-2 and TRBJ2-2): EAGVAQSPRYKIIEKRQSVAFWCNPISGHATLYWYQQILGQGPKLLIQFQNNGVVDDSQLPKDRFSAERLKGVDSTLKIQPAKLEDSAVYLCASSLLTTGGGGELFFGEGSRLTVL.